This entry is about one TCR beta chain. This sample was taken from a study of blood T cell repertoires in COVID-19. The repertoire was sequenced with immunoSEQ multiplex PCR; TCRdb's copy has only in-frame clones and lacks some. The profile shows about 480,000 clones, approximately 90% of them singletons. The CDR3 extends over 15 amino acids. The germline V and J ends were trimmed by 0 bases and 0 bases, with 8 bases remaining between them. Germline V gives CDR1 SGHTA, CDR2 FQGNSA. This TCR came from a woman aged 60 to 75 who had recovered from COVID-19. The rearrangement joins TRBV7-2 to TRBJ1-2, with D uncertain. The source material was PBMCs or T cells enriched from blood (not recorded which). The CDR3 bases are TGTGCCAGCAGCTTAGCGGGCCGGACTAACTATGGCTACACCTTC. Translation gives CASSLAGRTNYGYTF.